The rows below give T cell receptor beta chains drawn from one sample of a study of cytomegalovirus exposure and HLA in healthy donors. Repertoires were generated with immunoSEQ multiplex PCR, while TCRdb's copy carries only in-frame clones and drops some. The table includes approximately 100,000 clones, 50% to 80% detected once. Sequenced: PBMCs. The receptors here all came from a man aged 55 to 70 in good health and CMV-seronegative. Each CDR3 is given with its conserved first and last residue. The D gene is left open where the match is weak.

>TRBV5-1|TRBJ2-3|TRBD2
CASSEWNGRSADTQYF
>TRBV4-1|TRBJ1-4|.
CASSQSRGGTTNEKLFF
>TRBV6-1|TRBJ1-2|TRBD1
CASSERTGGQYYGYTF
>TRBV6-1|TRBJ2-5|.
CASSARQDNYRETQYF
>TRBV30|TRBJ1-3|.
CAWSPAPGSTGNTIYF
>TRBV7-3|TRBJ2-2|.
CASSPHGQGNTGELFF
>TRBV14|TRBJ2-1|.
CASSPSHGFNEQFF
>TRBV27|TRBJ1-1|.
CASSSRRGGNTEAFF
>TRBV19|TRBJ2-4|.
CASIPRESNIQYF
>TRBV7-2|TRBJ2-5|.
CASSLGGYQETQYF
>TRBV6-5|TRBJ1-3|.
CASSRTYSGNTIYF
>TRBV9|TRBJ2-7|.
CASSPRDWDYEQYF
>TRBV19|TRBJ2-1|.
CASTQTTQRIDNEQFF
>TRBV6-6|TRBJ1-5|.
CASTSGTSNQPQHF
>TRBV4-2|TRBJ2-7|.
CASSKEDFYEQYF
>TRBV19|TRBJ2-7|.
CASSIEPGGIYEQYF
>TRBV5-4|TRBJ2-4|TRBD1
CASSWDRGSGNIQYF
>TRBV5-1|TRBJ2-2|TRBD2
CASSTPLAGGTGELFF
>TRBV16|TRBJ1-1|.
CASSQWERGAFF
>TRBV5-6|TRBJ2-3|.
CASSLGGHPQYF
>TRBV6-5|TRBJ1-2|.
CASSRDIETYGYTF
>TRBV6-5|TRBJ2-2|.
CASSYSNSGELFF
>TRBV7-9|TRBJ1-4|TRBD1
CASSVNPGGTNEKLFF
>TRBV5-8|TRBJ1-1|TRBD1
CASSPTGGWNTEAFF
>TRBV2|TRBJ2-7|.
CASSEATAFFSYEQYF
>TRBV6-4|TRBJ2-3|TRBD2
CASSDSLAGADTQYF
>TRBV28|TRBJ1-3|.
CASSYSTTIYF
>TRBV7-9|TRBJ2-5|TRBD2
CASSFSGVSETQYF
>TRBV25-1|TRBJ1-6|.
CASSEQGPNSPLHF
>TRBV10-3|TRBJ2-3|TRBD1
CAIRPMTGADTQYF
>TRBV5-6|TRBJ1-5|.
CASSLKGGGTQHF
>TRBV28|TRBJ2-1|.
CASSLLFSGLDNEQFF
>TRBV7-2|TRBJ1-1|.
CARSVGPGTEAFF
>TRBV11-2|TRBJ1-1|.
CASSLDTGGGRGFF
>TRBV28|TRBJ2-6|.
CASGTGANVLTF
>TRBV30|TRBJ1-2|.
CAWSGIGLNYGYTF
>TRBV7-9|TRBJ2-7|TRBD2
CASSQTSGSSYEQYF
>TRBV27|TRBJ2-7|TRBD1
CASSLRGTGGSSYEQYF
>TRBV14|TRBJ2-3|TRBD2
CASSQEGGNTQYF
>TRBV19|TRBJ1-4|.
CATAERTPTNEKLFF
>TRBV5-1|TRBJ2-5|.
CASGSTGSQETQYF
>TRBV19|TRBJ2-7|.
CASSIGREASSYEQYF